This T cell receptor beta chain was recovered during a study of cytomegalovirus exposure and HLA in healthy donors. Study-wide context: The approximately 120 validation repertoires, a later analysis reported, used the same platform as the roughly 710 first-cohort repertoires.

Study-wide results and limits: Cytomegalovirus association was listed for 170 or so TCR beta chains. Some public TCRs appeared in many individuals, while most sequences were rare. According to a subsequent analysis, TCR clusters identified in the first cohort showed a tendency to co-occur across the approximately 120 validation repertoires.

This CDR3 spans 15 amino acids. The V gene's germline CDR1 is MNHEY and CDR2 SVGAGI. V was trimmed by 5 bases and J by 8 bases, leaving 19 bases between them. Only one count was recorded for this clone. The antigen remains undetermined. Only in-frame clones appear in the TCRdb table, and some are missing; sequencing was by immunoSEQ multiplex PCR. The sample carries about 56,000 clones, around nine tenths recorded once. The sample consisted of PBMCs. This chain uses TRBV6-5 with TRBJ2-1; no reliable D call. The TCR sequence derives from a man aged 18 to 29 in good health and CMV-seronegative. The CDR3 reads CASSLENVPNHEQFF. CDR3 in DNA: TGTGCCAGCAGTCTCGAGAATGTCCCCAATCATGAGCAGTTCTTC.